These 14 T cell receptor beta chains share one sample of origin, sequenced in a study of blood T cells in healthy people across ages. Combining a sample-barcoded 5' primer with a J-beta primer mix, a second PCR ran for roughly 6 to 12 cycles. TCRdb independently ran MiXCR on the 5' RACE reads; one entry per CDR3 protein. The sample includes roughly 1,700,000 distinct CDR3 sequences, roughly 27% of them seen just once. Material: blood. Receptor source: a woman aged 30 to 39 in good health.

This clonotype occurred many times. Here the CDR3 reads CAISEWGTNYGYTF. The CDR3 nucleotides read TGTGCCATCAGTGAATGGGGGACTAACTATGGCTACACCTTC. The chain couples TRBV10-3 to TRBJ1-2; weak D call: TRBD1 (5 bases). The CDR3 loop spans 14 amino acids. The germline V gene has CDR1 ENHRY and CDR2 SYGVKD. Trimming took off 3 bases at V and 0 bases at J, with 8 bases between the two ends.

A few counts support this clonotype. V and J are TRBV14 and TRBJ1-1; no definite D call. Trimming stripped 1 base from V and 10 bases from J, with 16 bases between. The CDR3 spans 14 residues. The germline V gene encodes CDR1 SGHDN and CDR2 FVKESK. The CDR3 sequence: CASSQAGVGVRAFF. CDR3 in DNA: TGTGCCAGCAGCCAAGCTGGGGTAGGCGTTAGAGCTTTCTTT.

This clonotype has more than one count but fewer than ten. The J gene is TRBJ1-6, the V gene TRBV20-1, with unresolved D. From germline, CDR1 is DFQATT and CDR2 SNEGSKA (reference sequence). This CDR3 has 14 residues. V was clipped by 0 bases and J by 7 bases, with 10 bases between them. CDR3 protein: CSAREEFWNSPLHF. Here the CDR3 DNA reads TGCAGTGCTAGAGAGGAGTTTTGGAATTCACCCCTCCACTTT.

V is TRBV30 and J is TRBJ2-1; D might be TRBD1 (6 bases). Germline CDR1 and CDR2: GTSNPN and SVGIG (reference sequence). V shed 3 bases and J shed 10 bases, with 13 bases lying between them. CDR3 length: 12 residues. The CDR3 here is CAWSTQGSEQFF. The CDR3 nucleotides read TGTGCCTGGAGCACACAGGGCTCAGAGCAGTTCTTC.

Worth noting for this clonotype: A much larger clone lies one base from this, so it may be a read error. The chain joins TRBV29-1 to TRBJ2-7; D not certain. Germline V CDR1 and CDR2: SQVTM, ANQGSEA. The CDR3 contains 13 residues. In DNA form, the CDR3 reads TGCAACGTTGAGTCTCCCCTGGGCTACGAGCAGTACTTC. Translation gives CNVESPLGYEQYF.

This clonotype was seen more than once but under ten times. A much larger clone is a single base away; this may be a read error. The genes are TRBV7-9 and TRBJ2-1; TRBD1 matches 9 bases. J lost 5 bases, V lost 2 bases, and 1 base had no gene match. This CDR3 contains 14 residues. Per germline, CDR1 SEHNR and CDR2 FQNEAQ (reference sequence). The CDR3 bases are TGTGCCAGCAGCTTAAGGACAGGGGACAATGAGCAGTTCTTC. This codes for CASSLRTGDNEQFF.

The rearrangement joins TRBV6-5 to TRBJ1-1; TRBD1 matches at 11 bases. Germline V lookup: CDR1 MNHEY, CDR2 SVGAGI. The CDR3 has 13 amino acids. With 5 bases clipped from V and 11 bases from J, the junction kept 7 bases outside the gene matches. The CDR3 region is CASSVPGQGEAFF. CDR3 DNA sequence: TGTGCCAGCAGTGTCCCGGGACAGGGGGAGGCTTTCTTT.

This clonotype was seen only a few times. This chain links TRBV7-9 with TRBJ1-2; TRBD1 matches at 7 bases. V shed 3 bases and J 2 bases; nucleotides not matched to a gene: 12. CDR3 length: 17 amino acids. The germline V gene encodes CDR1 SEHNR and CDR2 FQNEAQ (reference sequence). The CDR3 reads CASSFLVDEGANYGYTF. CDR3 nucleotides: TGTGCCAGCAGCTTCCTAGTGGACGAGGGGGCAAACTATGGCTACACCTTC.

This clonotype turned up a few times. The gene calls are TRBV3-1 and TRBJ1-2; 8 nucleotides match TRBD1. Trimming took 8 bases from V and 4 from J; bases not matched to a gene: 6. Germline values: CDR1 LGHDT, CDR2 YNNKEL (reference sequence). The CDR3 loop spans 13 amino acids. The CDR3 DNA follows: TGTGCCAGCGGGGACAGGAGCATCTATGGCTACACCTTC. Protein sequence: CASGDRSIYGYTF.

This clonotype has only one observation. The chain uses TRBV10-3 and TRBJ1-5; D is possibly TRBD1 (6 bases). Trimming removed 4 bases at V and 7 bases at J, with 17 bases between. Germline assignment: CDR1 ENHRY and CDR2 SYGVKD. CDR3 size: 15 residues. The CDR3 spells CAISVSQWGRQPQHF. The CDR3 nucleotides are TGTGCCATCAGTGTGTCTCAGTGGGGGCGACAGCCCCAGCATTTT.

The chain employs TRBV6-5 and TRBJ2-3; 7 bases are shared with TRBD1. Germline loops: CDR1 MNHEY, CDR2 SVGAGI. V was pared by 4 bases and J by 0 bases, with 7 bases of the junction left unmatched. The CDR3 runs to 16 residues. The CDR3 reads CASSSPRQGSTDTQYF. The CDR3 region has the DNA TGTGCCAGCAGTTCCCCACGACAGGGTAGCACAGATACGCAGTATTTT.

This clonotype was counted only a few times. The chain has TRBV7-2 and TRBJ1-4, with D possibly being TRBD1 (5 bases). Trimming pared 5 bases from V and 8 bases from J, leaving 12 bases between. This CDR3 comprises 13 residues. Germline V CDR1 and CDR2: SGHTA, FQGNSA. In DNA, the CDR3 is TGTGCCAGCAGCACCCAGGGAGGAGAAAAACTGTTTTTT. It translates to CASSTQGGEKLFF. Complete variable domain (other parts from reference TRBV7-2 and TRBJ1-4): GAGVSQSPSNKVTEKGKDVELRCDPISGHTALYWYRQSLGQGLEFLIYFQGNSAPDKSGLPSDRFSAERTGGSVSTLTIQRTQQEDSAVYLCASSTQGGEKLFFGSGTQLSVL.

This clonotype turned up a few times. The V call is TRBV7-2, the J call TRBJ1-2; no clear D. V shed 0 bases and J shed 0 bases, with 8 bases lying between them. The CDR3 spans 15 residues. The germline gives CDR1 SGHTA, CDR2 FQGNSA. The CDR3 DNA follows: TGTGCCAGCAGCTTAGCTGGGGAACCTAACTATGGCTACACCTTC. Its translation: CASSLAGEPNYGYTF.

The V gene is TRBV6-6, the J gene TRBJ2-4, with 10 nucleotides matching TRBD2. The CDR3 extends over 17 amino acids. Looked up from germline, CDR1 is MNHNY and CDR2 is SVGAGI (reference sequence). V lost 0 bases, J lost 13 bases, and 15 bases stayed unmatched. In DNA, the CDR3 is TGTGCCAGCAGTTACTCGAAAGGAGCGGGAGGGATGGAGGCCCAGTACTTC. Translation: CASSYSKGAGGMEAQYF.